This T cell receptor beta chain comes out of a study of cytomegalovirus exposure and HLA in healthy donors. Study-level points and caveats: Through in vitro validation, a few CMV-associated chains were shown to be specific for CMV antigens.

Trimming took 6 bases from V and 5 from J, leaving 11 bases between them. This CDR3 has 12 residues. Germline CDR1 is SNHLY and CDR2 is FYNNEI. A word on this clone: The target antigen is unknown.

This PCR relied on a set of 60 Vbeta primers and 13 Jbeta primers. Repertoires were generated with immunoSEQ multiplex PCR, while TCRdb's copy carries only in-frame clones and drops some. The table shows about 140,000 clones, with roughly 76% occurring only once. Sequencing used PBMCs. The rearrangement uses TRBV2 and TRBJ2-7; TRBD2 is a possible D gene (6 bases). The source of this sequence is a woman aged 40 to 50 in good health and CMV-seronegative. The CDR3 nucleotides read TGTGCCAGCAGATTTAGCGGTCACGAGCAGTACTTC. Encoded protein: CASRFSGHEQYF.